Reported below is one TCR beta chain. The data belong to a study of blood T cell repertoires in COVID-19. The wider study: T cells, B-cell-depleted T cells, or PBMCs provided the cDNA or gDNA that served as material.

This CDR3 spans 14 amino acids. CDR1 and CDR2 (germline): MNHEY, SVGAGI. Trimming cost V 2 bases and J 6 bases, with 11 bases left between them. Produced via immunoSEQ multiplex PCR; TCRdb's table is partial and in-frame only. The sample gives about 480,000 clones, roughly nine tenths of which show up once; less than 9.5% is in the top ten. The sequence was obtained from a woman aged 50 to 65 with COVID-19, enrolled during active disease. The rearrangement links TRBV6-5 to TRBJ1-5; D might be TRBD1 (6 bases). Sequenced sample: peripheral blood. As DNA, the CDR3 is TGTGCCAGCAGTTACCACGACAGGAGTCAGCCCCAGCATTTT. It yields the protein CASSYHDRSQPQHF.